The table lists the clone carrying this TCR beta chain with a count of one. Donors were ostensibly healthy at sampling, although undocumented immune exposures were probable. The data are from a study of cytomegalovirus exposure and HLA in healthy donors. The CDR3 spans 16 residues. The V gene's germline CDR1 is SGDLS and CDR2 YYNGEE. V dropped 0 bases and J dropped 1 base, with 12 bases sitting between them. With 60 Vbeta and 13 Jbeta primers, the PCR was carried out. Sequencing was performed with immunoSEQ multiplex PCR; in TCRdb, only in-frame clones are kept and a portion is missing. Here the sample spans 150,000 or so clones, around 78% being singletons.

Material: PBMCs. This TCR derives from a woman between 18 and 30 years old in good health and CMV-seronegative. The chain uses TRBV9 and TRBJ2-3; tentatively, D is TRBD1 (5 bases). CDR3 DNA sequence: TGTGCCAGCAGCGTAGAGCAGGGAAGGGGCACAGATACGCAGTATTTT. As protein: CASSVEQGRGTDTQYF.